This TCR beta chain was captured by sequencing in a study of blood T cell repertoires in COVID-19. Per the original methods: How many nucleated cells were present was estimated from reference gene primer amplification. The assay was immunoSEQ multiplex PCR, and TCRdb's table has in-frame clones only and misses some. V and J calls and clone size are copied from that table; D and trimming were computed from the DNA. The sample lists about 200,000 clones; 80% to 90% were seen once. The sequencing sample was made of peripheral blood. The source of this sequence is a human donor in a cohort sampled during active COVID-19.

CDR3 region: CASSLGSTNTGELFF. CDR3 DNA: TGTGCCAGCAGCTTGGGCAGTACGAACACCGGGGAGCTGTTTTTT. The chain is built from TRBV11-3 and TRBJ2-2; D gene ambiguous. This CDR3 has 15 amino acids. V lost 3 bases and J lost 0, with 8 bases in between. CDR1 SGHNT and CDR2 YENEEA come from the germline V gene.